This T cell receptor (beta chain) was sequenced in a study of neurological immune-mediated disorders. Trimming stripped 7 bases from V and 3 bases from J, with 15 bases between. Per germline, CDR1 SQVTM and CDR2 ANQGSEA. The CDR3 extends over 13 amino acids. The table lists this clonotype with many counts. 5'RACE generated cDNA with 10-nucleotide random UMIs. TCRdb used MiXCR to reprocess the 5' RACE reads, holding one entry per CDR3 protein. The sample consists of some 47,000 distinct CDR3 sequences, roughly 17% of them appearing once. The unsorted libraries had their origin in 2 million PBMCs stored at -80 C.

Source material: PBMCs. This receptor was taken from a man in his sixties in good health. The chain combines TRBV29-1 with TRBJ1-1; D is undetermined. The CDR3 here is CSGGPHGDTEAFF. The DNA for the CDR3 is TGCAGCGGAGGCCCCCACGGCGACACTGAAGCTTTCTTT.